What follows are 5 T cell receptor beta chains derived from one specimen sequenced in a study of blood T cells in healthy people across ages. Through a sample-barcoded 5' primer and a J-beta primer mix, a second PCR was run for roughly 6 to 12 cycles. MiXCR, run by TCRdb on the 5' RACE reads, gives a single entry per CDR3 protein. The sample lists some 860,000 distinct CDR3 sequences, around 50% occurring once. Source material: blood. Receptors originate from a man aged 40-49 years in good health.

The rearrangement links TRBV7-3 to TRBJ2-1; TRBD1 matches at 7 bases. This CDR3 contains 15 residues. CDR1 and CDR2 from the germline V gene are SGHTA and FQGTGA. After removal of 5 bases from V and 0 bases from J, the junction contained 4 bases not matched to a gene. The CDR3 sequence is CASSLDRDSYNEQFF. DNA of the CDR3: TGTGCCAGCAGCCTCGACAGGGACTCCTACAATGAGCAGTTCTTC.

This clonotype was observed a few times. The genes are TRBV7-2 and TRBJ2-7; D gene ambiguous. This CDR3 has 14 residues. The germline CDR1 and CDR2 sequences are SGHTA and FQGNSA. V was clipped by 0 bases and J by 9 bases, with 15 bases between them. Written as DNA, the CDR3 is TGTGCCAGCAGCTTAGCGCAAGGGTTTAAGGTGCAGTACTTC. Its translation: CASSLAQGFKVQYF.

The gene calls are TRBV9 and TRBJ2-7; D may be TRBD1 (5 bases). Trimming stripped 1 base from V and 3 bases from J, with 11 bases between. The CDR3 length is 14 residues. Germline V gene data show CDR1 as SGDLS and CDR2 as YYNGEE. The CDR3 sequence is CASSVTQASYEQYF. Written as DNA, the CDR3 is TGTGCCAGCAGCGTAACACAGGCGAGCTACGAGCAGTACTTC.

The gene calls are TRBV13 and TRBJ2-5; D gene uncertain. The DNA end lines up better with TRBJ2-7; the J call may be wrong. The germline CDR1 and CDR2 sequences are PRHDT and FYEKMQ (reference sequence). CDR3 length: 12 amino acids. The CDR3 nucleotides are TGTGCCAGCAGCTTAACCCGAACCGAGCAGTACTTC. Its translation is CASSLTRTEQYF.

The CDR3 nucleotides read TGTGCCAGCAGCTTAACGTTCCCGTGGACTAGCTCCGATGAGCAGTTCTTC. Translation gives CASSLTFPWTSSDEQFF. The chain joins TRBV7-3 to TRBJ2-1, with TRBD2 identical over 8 bases. Per the germline V gene, CDR1 is SGHTA and CDR2 is FQGTGA. J lost 8 bases, V lost 0 bases, and 12 bases had no gene match. CDR3 length equals 17 residues.